These T cell receptor beta chains were read from a single sample in a study of read filtering for tumor transcriptome and immune sequencing. TCRdb itself ran the reads through MiXCR, one entry per CDR3 protein. This table has 85,000 to 100,000 distinct CDR3 sequences, around a fifth appearing once. The sample was a population of CD138-negative cells sorted from bone marrow. These receptors all come from a donor over 35 with multiple myeloma. The CDR3 runs from the conserved cysteine through the conserved F or W. Expanded clones get a size class; other rows say once, few or many, or leave the size out.

abundance	j_gene	v_gene	CDR3aa
many	TRBJ2-2	TRBV2	CASNQFHGELFF
many	TRBJ2-7	TRBV29-1	CSVLNGVEQYF
NA	TRBJ2-3	TRBV5-1	CASSSEIGRTDTQYF
many	TRBJ2-2	TRBV20-1	CSAPGRGANTGELFF
many	TRBJ2-2	TRBV5-1	CASSWVGQSNTGELFF
many	TRBJ2-5	TRBV15	CATSRVGGGAYQETQYF
few	TRBJ2-4	TRBV5-6	CASSSLTDPNIQYF
many	TRBJ2-3	TRBV6-5	CASSDRSTDTQYF
NA	TRBJ2-7	TRBV7-9	CASGRGQTLREQYF
NA	TRBJ2-3	TRBV5-1	CASTLSSPTDTQYF
many	TRBJ2-1	TRBV2	CASSDRTGSHNEQFF
many	TRBJ2-5	TRBV2	CASEYQETQYF
NA	TRBJ2-1	TRBV24-1	CATSDQTHRVGYNEQFF
many	TRBJ2-1	TRBV11-2	CASSSGGAGGFSYNEQFF